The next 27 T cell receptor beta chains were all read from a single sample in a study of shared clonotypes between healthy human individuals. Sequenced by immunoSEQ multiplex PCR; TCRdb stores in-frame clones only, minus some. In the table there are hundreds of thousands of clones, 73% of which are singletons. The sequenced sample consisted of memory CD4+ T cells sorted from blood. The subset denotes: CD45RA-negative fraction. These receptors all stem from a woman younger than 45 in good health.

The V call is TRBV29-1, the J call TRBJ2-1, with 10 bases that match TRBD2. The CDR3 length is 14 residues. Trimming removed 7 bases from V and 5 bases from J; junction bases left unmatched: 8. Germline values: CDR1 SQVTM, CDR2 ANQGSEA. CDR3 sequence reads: CSGQGAGGNNEQFF. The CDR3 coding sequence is TGCAGCGGGCAGGGAGCGGGAGGGAACAATGAGCAGTTCTTC.

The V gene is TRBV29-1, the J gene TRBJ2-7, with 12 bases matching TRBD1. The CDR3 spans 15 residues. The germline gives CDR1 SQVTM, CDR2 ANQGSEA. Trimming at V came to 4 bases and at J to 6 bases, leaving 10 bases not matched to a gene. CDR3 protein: CSVGNPGQGAREQYF. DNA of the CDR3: TGCAGCGTTGGGAACCCGGGACAGGGGGCTCGCGAGCAGTACTTC.

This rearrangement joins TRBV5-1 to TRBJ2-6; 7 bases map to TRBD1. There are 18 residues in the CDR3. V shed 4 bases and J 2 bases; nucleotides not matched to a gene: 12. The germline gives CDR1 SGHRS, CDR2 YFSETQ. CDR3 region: CASSRAGTAETGANVLTF. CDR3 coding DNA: TGCGCCAGCAGCAGGGCCGGGACAGCTGAGACTGGGGCCAACGTCCTGACTTTC. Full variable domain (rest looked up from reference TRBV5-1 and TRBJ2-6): KAGVTQTPRYLIKTRGQQVTLSCSPISGHRSVSWYQQTPGQGLQFLFEYFSETQRNKGNFPGRFSGRQFSNSRSEMNVSTLELGDSALYLCASSRAGTAETGANVLTFGAGSRLTVL.

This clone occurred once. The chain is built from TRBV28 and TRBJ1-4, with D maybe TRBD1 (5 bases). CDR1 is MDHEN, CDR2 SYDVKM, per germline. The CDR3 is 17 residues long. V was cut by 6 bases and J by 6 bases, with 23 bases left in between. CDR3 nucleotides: TGTGCCAGCAGCTGGGCTGGAATGGGCAGGGACGATGAAAAACTGTTTTTT. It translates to CASSWAGMGRDDEKLFF.

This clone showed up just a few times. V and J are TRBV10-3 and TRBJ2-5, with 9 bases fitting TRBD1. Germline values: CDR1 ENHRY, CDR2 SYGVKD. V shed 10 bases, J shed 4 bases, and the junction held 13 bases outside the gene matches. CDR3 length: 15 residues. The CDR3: CATRKVGQGSETQYF. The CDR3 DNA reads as TGTGCCACTCGGAAAGTCGGACAGGGGTCAGAGACCCAGTACTTC.

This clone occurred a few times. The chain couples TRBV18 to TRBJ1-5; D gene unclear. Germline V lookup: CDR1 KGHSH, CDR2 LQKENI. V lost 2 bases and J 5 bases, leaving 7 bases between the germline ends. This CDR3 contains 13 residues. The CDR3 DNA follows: TGTGCCAGCTCACCATCCGTGGATCAGCCCCAGCATTTT. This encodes CASSPSVDQPQHF.

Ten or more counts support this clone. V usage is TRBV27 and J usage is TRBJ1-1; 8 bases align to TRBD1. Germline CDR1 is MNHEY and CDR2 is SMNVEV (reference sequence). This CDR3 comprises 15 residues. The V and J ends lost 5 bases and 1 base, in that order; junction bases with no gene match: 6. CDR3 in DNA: TGTGCCAGCAGTACCCGGACAGGGAGGAACACTGAAGCTTTCTTT. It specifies CASSTRTGRNTEAFF.

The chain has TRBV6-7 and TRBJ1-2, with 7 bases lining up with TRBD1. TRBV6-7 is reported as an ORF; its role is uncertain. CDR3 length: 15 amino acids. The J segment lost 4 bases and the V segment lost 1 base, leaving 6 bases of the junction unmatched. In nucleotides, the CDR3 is TGTGCCAGCAGTTACTATAGGGGGCGCGGCTATGGCTACACCTTC. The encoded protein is CASSYYRGRGYGYTF.

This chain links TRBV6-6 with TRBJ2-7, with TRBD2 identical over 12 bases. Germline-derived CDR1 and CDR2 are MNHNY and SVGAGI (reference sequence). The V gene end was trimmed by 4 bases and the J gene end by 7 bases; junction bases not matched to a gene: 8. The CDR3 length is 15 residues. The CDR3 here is CASSSVSSGRDEQYF. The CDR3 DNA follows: TGTGCCAGCAGTTCGGTGTCTAGCGGGAGGGATGAGCAGTACTTC.

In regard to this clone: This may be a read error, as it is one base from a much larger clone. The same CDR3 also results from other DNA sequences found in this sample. CDR3 residues: CASSLEGGNQPQHF. In DNA form, the CDR3 reads TGTGCCAGCAGCTTAGAGGGAGGCAATCAGCCCCAGCATTTT. This rearrangement joins TRBV11-2 to TRBJ1-5; unclear D gene. With 0 bases removed from V and 2 bases from J, the gap between germline ends came to 5 bases. Germline assignment: CDR1 SGHAT and CDR2 FQNNGV. The CDR3 loop spans 14 amino acids.

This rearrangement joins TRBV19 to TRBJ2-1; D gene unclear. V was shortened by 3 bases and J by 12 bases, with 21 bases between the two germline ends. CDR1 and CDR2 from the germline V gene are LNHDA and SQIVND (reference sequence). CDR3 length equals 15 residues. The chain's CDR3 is CASSIRASNTWVQFF. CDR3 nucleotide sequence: TGTGCCAGTAGTATTAGGGCTTCAAACACGTGGGTGCAGTTCTTC. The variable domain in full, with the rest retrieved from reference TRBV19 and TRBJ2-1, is DGGITQSPKYLFRKEGQNVTLSCEQNLNHDAMYWYRQDPGQGLRLIYYSQIVNDFQKGDIAEGYSVSREKKESFPLTVTSAQKNPTAFYLCASSIRASNTWVQFFGPGTRLTVL.

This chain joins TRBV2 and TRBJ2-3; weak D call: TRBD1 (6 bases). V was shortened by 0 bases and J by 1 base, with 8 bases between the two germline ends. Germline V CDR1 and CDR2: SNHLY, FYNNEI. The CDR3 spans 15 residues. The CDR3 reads CASSEAGGGTDTQYF. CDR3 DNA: TGTGCCAGCAGTGAAGCAGGGGGAGGCACAGATACGCAGTATTTT.

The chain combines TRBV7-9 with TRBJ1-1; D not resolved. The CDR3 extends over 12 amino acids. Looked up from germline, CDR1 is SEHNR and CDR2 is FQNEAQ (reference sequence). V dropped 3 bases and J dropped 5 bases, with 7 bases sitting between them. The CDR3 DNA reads TGTGCCAGCAGCTTGCGGGAGACTGAAGCTTTCTTT. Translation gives CASSLRETEAFF. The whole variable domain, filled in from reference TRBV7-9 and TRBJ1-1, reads DTGVSQNPRHKITKRGQNVTFRCDPISEHNRLYWYRQTLGQGPEFLTYFQNEAQLEKSRLLSDRFSAERPKGSFSTLEIQRTEQGDSAMYLCASSLRETEAFFGQGTRLTVV.

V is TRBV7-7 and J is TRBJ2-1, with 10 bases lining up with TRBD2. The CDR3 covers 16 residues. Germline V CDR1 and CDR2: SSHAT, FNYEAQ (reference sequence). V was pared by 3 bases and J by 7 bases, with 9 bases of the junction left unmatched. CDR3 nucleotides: TGTGCCAGCAGCTTGACCAGCGGGAGGGCCGGGAATGAGCAGTTCTTC. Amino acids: CASSLTSGRAGNEQFF.

The CDR3 region is CASSVGPPGYEQYF. DNA of the CDR3: TGTGCCAGCAGCGTAGGTCCCCCTGGCTACGAGCAGTACTTC. The V gene is TRBV9, the J gene TRBJ2-7; D gene ambiguous. CDR3 length: 14 amino acids. Trimming stripped 0 bases from V and 3 bases from J, with 10 bases between. From germline, CDR1 is SGDLS and CDR2 YYNGEE.

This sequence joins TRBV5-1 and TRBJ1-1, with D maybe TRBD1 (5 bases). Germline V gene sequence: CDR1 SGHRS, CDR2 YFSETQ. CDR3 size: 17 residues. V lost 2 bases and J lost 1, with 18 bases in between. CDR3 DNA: TGCGCCAGCAGCTTTAGGGGCGAGGGGAGACGGAACACTGAAGCTTTCTTT. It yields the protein CASSFRGEGRRNTEAFF.

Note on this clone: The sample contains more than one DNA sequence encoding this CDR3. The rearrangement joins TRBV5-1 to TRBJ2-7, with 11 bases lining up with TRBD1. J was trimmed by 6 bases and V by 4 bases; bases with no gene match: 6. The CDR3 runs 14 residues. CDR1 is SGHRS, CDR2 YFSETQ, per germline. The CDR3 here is CASSPGTGGLEQYF. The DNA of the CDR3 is TGCGCCAGCAGCCCGGGGACAGGGGGGCTCGAGCAGTACTTC.

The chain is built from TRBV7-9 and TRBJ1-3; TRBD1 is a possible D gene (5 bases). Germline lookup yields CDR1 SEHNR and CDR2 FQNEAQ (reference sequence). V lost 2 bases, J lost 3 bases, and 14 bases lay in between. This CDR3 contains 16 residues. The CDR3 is CASSLFRGAFGNTIYF. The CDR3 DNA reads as TGTGCCAGCAGCTTATTTAGGGGAGCTTTTGGAAACACCATATATTTT.

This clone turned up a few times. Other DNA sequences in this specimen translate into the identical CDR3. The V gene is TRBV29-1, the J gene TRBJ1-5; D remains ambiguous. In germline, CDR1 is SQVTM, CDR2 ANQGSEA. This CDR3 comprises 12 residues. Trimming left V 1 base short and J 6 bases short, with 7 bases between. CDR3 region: CSVEVEGQPQHF. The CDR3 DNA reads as TGCAGCGTTGAAGTAGAGGGTCAGCCCCAGCATTTT. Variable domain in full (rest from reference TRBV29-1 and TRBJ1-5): SAVISQKPSRDICQRGTSLTIQCQVDSQVTMMFWYRQQPGQSLTLIATANQGSEATYESGFVIDKFPISRPNLTFSTLTVSNMSPEDSSIYLCSVEVEGQPQHFGDGTRLSIL.

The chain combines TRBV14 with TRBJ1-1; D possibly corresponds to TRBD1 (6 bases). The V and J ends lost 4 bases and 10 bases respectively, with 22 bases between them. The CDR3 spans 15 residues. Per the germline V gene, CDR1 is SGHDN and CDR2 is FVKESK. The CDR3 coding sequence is TGTGCCAGCAGCCCCACAAGGGGGACTTCCCGGGGAGCTTTCTTT. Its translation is CASSPTRGTSRGAFF. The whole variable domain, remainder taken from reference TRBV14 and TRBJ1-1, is EAGVTQFPSHSVIEKGQTVTLRCDPISGHDNLYWYRRVMGKEIKFLLHFVKESKQDESGMPNNRFLAERTGGTYSTLKVQPAELEDSGVYFCASSPTRGTSRGAFFGQGTRLTVV.

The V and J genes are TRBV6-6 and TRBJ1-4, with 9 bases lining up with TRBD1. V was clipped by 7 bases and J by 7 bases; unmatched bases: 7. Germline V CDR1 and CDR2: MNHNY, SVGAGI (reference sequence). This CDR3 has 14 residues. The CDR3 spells CASNTRQGGEKLFF. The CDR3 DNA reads TGTGCCAGCAACACACGACAGGGGGGTGAAAAACTGTTTTTT.

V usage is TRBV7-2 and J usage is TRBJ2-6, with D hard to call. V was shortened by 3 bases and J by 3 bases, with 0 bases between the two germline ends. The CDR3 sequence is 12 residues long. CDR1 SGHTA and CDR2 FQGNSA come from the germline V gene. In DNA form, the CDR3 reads TGTGCCAGCAGCTTTGGGGCCAACGTCCTGACTTTC. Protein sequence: CASSFGANVLTF.

The CDR3 nucleotides are TGTGCCAGCAGGACCAATTTGGGTTGGGGTGAGCAGTTCTTC. Protein product: CASRTNLGWGEQFF. The chain has TRBV28 and TRBJ2-1, with D unclear. From germline, CDR1 is MDHEN and CDR2 SYDVKM. V was pared by 6 bases and J by 9 bases, with 18 bases between. The CDR3 runs 14 residues.

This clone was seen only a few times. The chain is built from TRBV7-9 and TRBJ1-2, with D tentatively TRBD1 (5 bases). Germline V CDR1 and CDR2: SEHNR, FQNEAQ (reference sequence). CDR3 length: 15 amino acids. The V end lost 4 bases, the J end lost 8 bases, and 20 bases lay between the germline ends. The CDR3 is CASSSGGGEAMGYTF. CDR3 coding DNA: TGTGCCAGCAGCTCCGGTGGGGGGGAAGCGATGGGCTACACCTTC.

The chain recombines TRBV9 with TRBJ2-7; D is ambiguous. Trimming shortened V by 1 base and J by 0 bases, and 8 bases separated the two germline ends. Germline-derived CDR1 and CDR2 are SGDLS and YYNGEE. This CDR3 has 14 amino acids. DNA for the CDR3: TGTGCCAGCAGCGTACGCCCGAGCTCCTACGAGCAGTACTTC. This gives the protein CASSVRPSSYEQYF.

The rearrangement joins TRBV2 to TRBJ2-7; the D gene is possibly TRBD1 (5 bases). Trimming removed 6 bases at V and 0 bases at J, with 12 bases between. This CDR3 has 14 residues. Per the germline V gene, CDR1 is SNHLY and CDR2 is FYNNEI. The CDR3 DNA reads TGTGCCAGCAGGCTGGACACTGCCTCCTACGAGCAGTACTTC. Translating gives CASRLDTASYEQYF.

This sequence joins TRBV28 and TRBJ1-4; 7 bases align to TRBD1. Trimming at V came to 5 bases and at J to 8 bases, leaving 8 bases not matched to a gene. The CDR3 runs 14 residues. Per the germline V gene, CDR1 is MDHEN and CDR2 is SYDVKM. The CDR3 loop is CASSLQTGNEKLFF. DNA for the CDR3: TGTGCCAGCAGTCTTCAGACAGGGAACGAAAAACTGTTTTTT. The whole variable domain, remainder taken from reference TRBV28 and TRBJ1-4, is DVKVTQSSRYLVKRTGEKVFLECVQDMDHENMFWYRQDPGLGLRLIYFSYDVKMKEKGDIPEGYSVSREKKERFSLILESASTNQTSMYLCASSLQTGNEKLFFGSGTQLSVL.